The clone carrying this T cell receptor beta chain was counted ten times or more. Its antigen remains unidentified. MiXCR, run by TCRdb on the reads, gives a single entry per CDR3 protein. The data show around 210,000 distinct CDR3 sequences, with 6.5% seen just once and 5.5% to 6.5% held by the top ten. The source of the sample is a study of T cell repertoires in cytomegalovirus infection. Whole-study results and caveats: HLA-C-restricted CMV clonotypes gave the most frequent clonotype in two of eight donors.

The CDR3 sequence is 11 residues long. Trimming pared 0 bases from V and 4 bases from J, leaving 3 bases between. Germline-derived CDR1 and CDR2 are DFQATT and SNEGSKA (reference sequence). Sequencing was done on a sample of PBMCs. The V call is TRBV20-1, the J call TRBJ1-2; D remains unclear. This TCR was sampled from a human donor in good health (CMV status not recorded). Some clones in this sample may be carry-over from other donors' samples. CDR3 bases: TGCAGTGCTAGAGAGGCCTATGGCTACACCTTC. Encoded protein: CSAREAYGYTF.